This TCR beta chain comes out of a study of T cell responses to AZD1222 COVID-19 vaccine. Study-level points and caveats: Sampling that yielded the repertoires occurred only after the peak T cell response. There were mostly white British donors and more females than males, and clonal diversity was possibly underestimated. Spike-specific TCR breadth and depth both grew after two AZD1222 doses.

Regarding this clone: Its antigen is not identified.

The CDR3 covers 15 residues. Trimming took 0 bases from V and 7 from J; bases not matched to a gene: 8. Germline V gene lookup returns CDR1 LGHDT and CDR2 YNNKEL (reference sequence). TCRdb keeps only in-frame clones here, not all; method: immunoSEQ multiplex PCR. The table lists 120,000 to 150,000 clones, approximately 88% of them singletons. V usage is TRBV3-1 (or the pseudogene TRBV3-2) and J usage is TRBJ1-2; 7 positions agree with TRBD1. The TCR sequence derives from an adult in good health. This specimen was peripheral blood, taken on day 0 of AZD1222 vaccination. CDR3 nucleotides: TGTGCCAGCAGCCAAGACTCAGGGGGGCGCTCTGGCTACACCTTC. Translating gives CASSQDSGGRSGYTF.